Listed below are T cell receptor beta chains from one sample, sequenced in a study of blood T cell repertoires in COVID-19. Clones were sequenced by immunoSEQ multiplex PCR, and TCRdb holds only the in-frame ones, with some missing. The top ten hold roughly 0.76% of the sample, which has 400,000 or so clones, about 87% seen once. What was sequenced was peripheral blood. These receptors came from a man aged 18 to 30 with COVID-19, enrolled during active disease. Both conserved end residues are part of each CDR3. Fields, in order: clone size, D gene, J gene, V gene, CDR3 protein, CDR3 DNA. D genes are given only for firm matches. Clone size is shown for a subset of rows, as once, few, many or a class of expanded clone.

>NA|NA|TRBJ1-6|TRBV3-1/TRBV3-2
CASSQDREGMSYNSPLHF
TGTGCCAGCAGCCAAGATCGAGAGGGTATGTCCTATAATTCACCCCTCCACTTT
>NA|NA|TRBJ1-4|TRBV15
CATSRVPQSLFF
TGTGCCACCAGCAGAGTGCCCCAGTCCCTGTTTTTT
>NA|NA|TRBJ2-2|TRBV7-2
CASIPPAGSFGTGELFF
TGTGCCAGCATCCCCCCGGCCGGGAGTTTCGGGACCGGGGAGCTGTTTTTT
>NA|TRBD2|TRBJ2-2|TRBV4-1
CASSQGPSGGHTGELFF
TGCGCCAGCAGCCAAGGACCTAGCGGGGGCCACACCGGGGAGCTGTTTTTT
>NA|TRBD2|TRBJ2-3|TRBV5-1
CASSGETSGGFDTQYF
TGCGCCAGCAGCGGTGAGACTAGCGGGGGCTTTGATACGCAGTATTTT
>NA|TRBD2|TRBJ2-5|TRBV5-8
CASSEPGLAGEQETQYF
TGTGCCAGCAGCGAACCCGGGCTAGCGGGCGAACAAGAGACCCAGTACTTC
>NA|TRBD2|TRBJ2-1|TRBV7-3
CASSLRAGGTYNEQFF
TGTGCCAGCAGCTTAAGAGCGGGAGGAACCTACAATGAGCAGTTCTTC
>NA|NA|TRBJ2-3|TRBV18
CASSPGLTDTQYF
TGTGCCAGCTCCCCGGGACTGACAGATACGCAGTATTTT
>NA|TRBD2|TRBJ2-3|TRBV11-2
CASSLSLAAIDTQYF
TGTGCCAGCAGCTTATCGCTAGCGGCAATAGATACGCAGTATTTT
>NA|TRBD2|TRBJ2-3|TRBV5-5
CASSLGGGDTDTQYF
TGTGCCAGCAGCTTAGGTGGGGGGGACACAGATACGCAGTATTTT
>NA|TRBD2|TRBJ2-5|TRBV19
CASSRSGGYQETQYF
TGTGCCAGTAGCCGAAGCGGGGGGTACCAAGAGACCCAGTACTTC
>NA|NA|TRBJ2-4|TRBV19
CASSIIRQTKNIQYF
TGTGCCAGTAGTATAATTCGACAGACCAAAAACATTCAGTACTTC
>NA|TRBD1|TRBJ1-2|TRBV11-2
CASSLGTGSLYGYTF
TGTGCCAGCAGCTTAGGGACAGGGAGTCTCTATGGCTACACCTTC
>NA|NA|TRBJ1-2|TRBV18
CASSLIQQVNYGYTF
TGTGCCAGCTCACTTATACAGCAGGTTAACTATGGCTACACCTTC
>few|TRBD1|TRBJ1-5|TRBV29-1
CSVGTGENQPQHF
TGCAGCGTCGGGACAGGGGAAAATCAGCCCCAGCATTTT
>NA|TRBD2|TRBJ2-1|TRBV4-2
CASSQSLAGANNEQFF
TGTGCCAGCAGCCAGTCCCTAGCGGGGGCCAACAATGAGCAGTTCTTC
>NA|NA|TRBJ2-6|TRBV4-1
CASSQDKGQQSASGANVLTF
TGCGCCAGCAGCCAAGACAAAGGACAGCAATCTGCCTCTGGGGCCAACGTCCTGACTTTC
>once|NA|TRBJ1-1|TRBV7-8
CASSDNLNTEAFF
TGTGCCAGCAGCGACAATTTGAACACTGAAGCTTTCTTT
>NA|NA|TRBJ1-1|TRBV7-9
CASSFSTGPNTEAFF
TGTGCCAGCAGCTTCTCGACAGGCCCGAACACTGAAGCTTTCTTT
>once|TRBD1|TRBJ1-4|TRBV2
CASSGQGLSEKLFF
TGTGCCAGCAGTGGACAGGGGCTAAGTGAAAAACTGTTTTTT
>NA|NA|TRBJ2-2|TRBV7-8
CASSLVPRSNTGELFF
TGTGCCAGCAGCTTAGTCCCGCGTTCGAACACCGGGGAGCTGTTTTTT
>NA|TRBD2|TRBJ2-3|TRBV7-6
CASSSQPAGFQDTQYF
TGTGCCAGCAGCTCTCAGCCAGCGGGGTTCCAAGATACGCAGTATTTT
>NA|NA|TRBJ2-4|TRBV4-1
CASSQEETTLNIQYF
TGCGCCAGCAGCCAAGAAGAGACTACTCTAAACATTCAGTACTTC
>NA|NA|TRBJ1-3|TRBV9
CASSVGGPARNTIYF
TGTGCCAGCAGCGTCGGAGGTCCAGCGAGAAACACCATATATTTT
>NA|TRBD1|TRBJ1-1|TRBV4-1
CASSSWTGQGTEAFF
TGCGCCAGCAGCTCATGGACAGGGCAGGGCACTGAAGCTTTCTTT
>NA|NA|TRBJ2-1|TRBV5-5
CASSLDLSPVYNEQFF
TGTGCCAGCAGCTTGGACTTGAGCCCGGTATACAATGAGCAGTTCTTC
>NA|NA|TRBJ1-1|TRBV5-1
CASSLDGQGNTEAFF
TGCGCCAGCAGCTTGGATGGTCAGGGGAACACTGAAGCTTTCTTT
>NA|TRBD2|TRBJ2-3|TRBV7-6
CASSLYSGPTDTQYF
TGTGCCAGCAGCCTTTATAGCGGGCCCACAGATACGCAGTATTTT
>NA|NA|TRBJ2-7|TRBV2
CASRSGSYEQYF
TGTGCCAGCAGGAGTGGCTCCTACGAGCAGTACTTC
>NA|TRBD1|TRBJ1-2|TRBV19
CASNTGGYGYTF
TGTGCCAGTAATACAGGGGGCTATGGCTACACCTTC
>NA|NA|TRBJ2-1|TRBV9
CASSALGTGASYNEQFF
TGTGCCAGCAGCGCCCTTGGGACTGGGGCCTCCTACAATGAGCAGTTCTTC
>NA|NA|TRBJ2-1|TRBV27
CASSHGSEGEQFF
TGTGCCAGCAGTCACGGGAGTGAGGGAGAGCAGTTCTTC
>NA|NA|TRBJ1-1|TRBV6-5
CASSSPSRVNTEAFF
TGTGCCAGCAGTTCCCCGTCCCGGGTTAACACTGAAGCTTTCTTT
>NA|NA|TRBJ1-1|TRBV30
CAWNAGMNTEAFF
TGTGCCTGGAACGCAGGGATGAACACTGAAGCTTTCTTT
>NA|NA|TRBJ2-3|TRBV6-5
CASSYSGHSTDTQYF
TGTGCCAGCAGTTACTCGGGACACAGCACAGATACGCAGTATTTT
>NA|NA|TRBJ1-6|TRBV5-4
CASSPGYNSPLHF
TGTGCCAGCAGCCCGGGCTATAATTCACCCCTCCACTTT
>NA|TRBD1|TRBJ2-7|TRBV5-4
CASSSPGQGSYEQYF
TGTGCCAGCAGCTCCCCGGGACAGGGTTCCTACGAGCAGTACTTC
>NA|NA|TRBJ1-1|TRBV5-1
CASSRGVDVNTEAFF
TGCGCCAGCAGCCGGGGAGTGGACGTGAACACTGAAGCTTTCTTT
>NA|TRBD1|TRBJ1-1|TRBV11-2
CAVKTGGGTEAFF
TGTGCCGTAAAAACAGGGGGTGGAACTGAAGCTTTCTTT
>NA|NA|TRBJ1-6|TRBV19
CASSPHLDRANSPLHF
TGTGCCAGTAGTCCACACCTTGACAGAGCGAATTCACCCCTCCACTTT
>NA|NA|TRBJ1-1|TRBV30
CAWSSPLTGLGAFF
TGTGCCTGGAGTTCTCCCCTCACAGGGCTGGGAGCTTTCTTT
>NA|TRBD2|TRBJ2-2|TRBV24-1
CATSDLRLAGNTGELFF
TGTGCCACCAGTGATTTGAGGCTAGCGGGAAACACCGGGGAGCTGTTTTTT
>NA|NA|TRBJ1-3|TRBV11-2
CASSLQGSGNTIYF
TGTGCCAGCAGCTTACAGGGGTCTGGAAACACCATATATTTT
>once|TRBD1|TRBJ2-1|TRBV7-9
CASSLRGTGSRSSYNEQFF
TGTGCCAGCAGCTTGAGGGGGACAGGGTCCCGGAGCTCCTACAATGAGCAGTTCTTC
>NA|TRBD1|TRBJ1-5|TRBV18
CASSPEQGWDQPQHF
TGTGCCAGCTCACCCGAACAGGGGTGGGATCAGCCCCAGCATTTT
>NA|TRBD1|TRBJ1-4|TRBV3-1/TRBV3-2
CASSQGQGNEKLFF
TGTGCCAGCAGCCAGGGACAGGGTAATGAAAAACTGTTTTTT
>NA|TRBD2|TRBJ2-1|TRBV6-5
CASSYLASGGEQFF
TGTGCCAGCAGTTACCTGGCTAGCGGGGGTGAGCAGTTCTTC
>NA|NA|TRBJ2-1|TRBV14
CASSQDAWGLGHNEQFF
TGTGCCAGCAGCCAAGATGCTTGGGGCTTGGGCCACAATGAGCAGTTCTTC
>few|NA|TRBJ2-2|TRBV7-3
CASSSGPRNTGELFF
TGTGCCAGCAGTTCTGGGCCACGGAACACCGGGGAGCTGTTTTTT
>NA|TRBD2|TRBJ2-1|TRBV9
CASSLRGLAGGRAYNEQFF
TGTGCCAGCAGCCTTCGGGGACTAGCGGGAGGTAGGGCCTACAATGAGCAGTTCTTC
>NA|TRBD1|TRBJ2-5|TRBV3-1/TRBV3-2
CASSQPRGTGGMETQYF
TGTGCCAGCAGCCAGCCACGCGGGACAGGGGGTATGGAGACCCAGTACTTC
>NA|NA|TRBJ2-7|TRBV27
CASSVQGSTYEQYF
TGTGCCAGCAGCGTACAGGGATCGACCTACGAGCAGTACTTC
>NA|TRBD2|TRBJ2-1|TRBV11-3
CASSLTSAGYNEQFF
TGTGCCAGCAGCCTCACTAGCGCTGGATACAATGAGCAGTTCTTC
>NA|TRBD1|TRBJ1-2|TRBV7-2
CASSTGQNYGYTF
TGTGCCAGCAGCACGGGACAGAACTATGGCTACACCTTC
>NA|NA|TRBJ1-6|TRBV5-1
CASSLVPGIYSPLHF
TGCGCCAGCAGCTTGGTTCCAGGGATCTACTCACCCCTCCACTTT
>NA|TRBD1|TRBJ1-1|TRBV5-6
CASSTQDRVPEAFF
TGTGCCAGCAGCACCCAAGACAGGGTCCCTGAAGCTTTCTTT
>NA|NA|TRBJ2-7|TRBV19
CATTDRKEQYF
TGTGCCACCACCGACAGGAAGGAGCAGTACTTC
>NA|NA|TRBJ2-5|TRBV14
CASSQDRAGWEETQYF
TGTGCCAGCAGCCAAGATCGAGCGGGTTGGGAAGAGACCCAGTACTTC
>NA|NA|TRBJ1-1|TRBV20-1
CSATRGTEAFF
TGCAGTGCTACAAGGGGCACTGAAGCTTTCTTT